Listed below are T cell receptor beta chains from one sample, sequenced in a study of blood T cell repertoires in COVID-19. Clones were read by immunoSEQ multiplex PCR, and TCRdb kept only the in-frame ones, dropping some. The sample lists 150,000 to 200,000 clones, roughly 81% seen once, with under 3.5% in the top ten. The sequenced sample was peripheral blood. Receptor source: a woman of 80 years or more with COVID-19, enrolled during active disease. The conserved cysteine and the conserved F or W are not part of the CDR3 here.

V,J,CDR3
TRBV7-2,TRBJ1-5,ASSLRAGAGNQPQH
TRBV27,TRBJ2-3,ASSSTSGGVFSTDTQY
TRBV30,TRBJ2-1,AWTSRLYNEQF
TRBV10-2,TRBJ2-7,ASRGRQGAAEQY
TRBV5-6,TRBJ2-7,ASSLPGGSYEQY
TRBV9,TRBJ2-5,ASSVGGGAFRETQY
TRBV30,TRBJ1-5,AWSVSGLNQPQH
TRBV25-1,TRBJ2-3,ASSDPSPEGGELDTQY
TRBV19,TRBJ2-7,ASRRDRETNEQY
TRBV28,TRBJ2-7,ASSTVQGISYEQY
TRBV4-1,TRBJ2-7,ASSQPAGGIYEQY
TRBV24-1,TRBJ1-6,ATKYVPPPGYNSPLH
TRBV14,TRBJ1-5,ASSLQGGNQPQH
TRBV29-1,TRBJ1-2,STWTGEGYT
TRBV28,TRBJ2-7,ASSPYRVEQY
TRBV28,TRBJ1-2,ASADRGYGYT
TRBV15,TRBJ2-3,ATSRDGRGYTDTQY
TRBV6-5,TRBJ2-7,ASRVQGSTYEQY
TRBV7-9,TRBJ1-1,ASSDRDRDEAF
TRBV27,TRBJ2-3,ASSLGFPGLAVSTDTQY
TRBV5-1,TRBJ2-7,ASSGAAGVRDEQY
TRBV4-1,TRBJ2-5,ASSQGASSGSQETQY
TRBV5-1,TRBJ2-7,ASSLGLTYEQY
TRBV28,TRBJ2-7,ASSQTRQGIRSGQY
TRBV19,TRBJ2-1,ASSIGTDYNEQF
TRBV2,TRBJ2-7,ASRDYTYEQY
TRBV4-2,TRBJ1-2,ASSQGGQGTENGYT
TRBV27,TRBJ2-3,ASRFLVTSGATDTQY
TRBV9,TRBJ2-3,ASSEGQATDTQY
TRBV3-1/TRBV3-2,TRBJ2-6,ASSQDPASGGGGANVLT
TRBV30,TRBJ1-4,AWSTGGGEKLF
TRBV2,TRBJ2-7,ASSEERGTYEQY
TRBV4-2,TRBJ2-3,ASSPYLPSTDTQY